Below, 17 T cell receptor beta chains from the same sample are listed, as sequenced in a study of T cell repertoires in cytomegalovirus infection. A single record per CDR3 protein comes from TCRdb applying MiXCR to the reads. The data show just over 450,000 distinct CDR3 sequences, with roughly 42% seen just once and 43% held by the top ten. The antigens of these receptors remain unknown. Source: cultured PBMCs, taken from culture after CMV antigen stimulation. The receptors come from a human donor in good health (CMV status not recorded). Some clones in this sample may be carry-over from other donors' samples.

The chain uses TRBV19 and TRBJ2-4, with TRBD2 matching over 7 bases. CDR3 length: 14 amino acids. CDR1 and CDR2 from the germline V gene are LNHDA and SQIVND (reference sequence). Trimming at V came to 3 bases and at J to 5 bases, leaving 4 bases not matched to a gene. CDR3 amino acids: CASSISGIENIQYF. For the CDR3, the DNA is TGTGCCAGTAGTATCAGCGGGATAGAAAACATTCAGTACTTC.

A few counts support this clonotype. This rearrangement joins TRBV7-2 to TRBJ2-7; the D gene is possibly TRBD1 (6 bases). From germline, CDR1 is SGHTA and CDR2 FQGNSA. The CDR3 contains 14 residues. V gave up 3 bases and J gave up 0 bases, with 9 bases separating them. The DNA of the CDR3 is TGTGCCAGCAGCTTTACAGGGTCCTCCTACGAGCAGTACTTC. This sequence encodes CASSFTGSSYEQYF.

The chain has TRBV7-8 and TRBJ2-5; the match to TRBD1 covers 11 bases. The J segment lost 7 bases and the V segment lost 8 bases, leaving 27 bases of the junction unmatched. The CDR3 runs 20 residues. Germline V CDR1 and CDR2: SGHVS, FQNEAQ. CDR3 in DNA: TGTGCCAGCTCCTCTAGCAGGTGGACAGGGGGCACTCTCGGTCCCTGGACCCAGTACTTC. The encoded protein is CASSSSRWTGGTLGPWTQYF. The full variable domain, completed using reference TRBV7-8 and TRBJ2-5, is GAGVSQSPRYKVAKRGQDVALRCDPISGHVSLFWYQQALGQGPEFLTYFQNEAQLDKSGLPSDRFFAERPEGSVSTLKIQRTQQEDSAVYLCASSSSRWTGGTLGPWTQYFGPGTRLLVL.

CDR3 in DNA: TGCGCCAGCAGCCAAGAGACTAGCCTTTTTTACAATGAGCAGTTCTTC. Encoded protein: CASSQETSLFYNEQFF. V and J are TRBV4-3 and TRBJ2-1; TRBD2 matches at 7 bases. This CDR3 is built from 16 residues. Germline V gives CDR1 LGHNA, CDR2 YSLEER. V was clipped by 0 bases and J by 4 bases; unmatched bases: 6.

The genes are TRBV6-8 and TRBJ2-7; the D gene is possibly TRBD2 (6 bases). CDR3 length: 14 residues. The V and J ends lost 5 bases and 9 bases respectively, with 20 bases between them. Germline V gene data show CDR1 as MNHGY and CDR2 as SAAAGT. CDR3 amino acids: CASSTGEGRFWQYF. Written as DNA, the CDR3 is TGTGCCAGCAGTACCGGCGAGGGGAGGTTTTGGCAGTACTTC.

The chain carries TRBV7-2 and TRBJ2-3; tentatively, D is TRBD2 (6 bases). CDR3 size: 14 residues. Germline CDR1 and CDR2: SGHTA and FQGNSA. The V and J ends lost 8 bases and 2 bases respectively, with 14 bases between them. The CDR3 sequence is CASGAGMPTDTQYF. CDR3 nucleotides: TGTGCCAGCGGAGCGGGCATGCCCACAGATACGCAGTATTTT. The full variable domain, rest sourced from reference TRBV7-2 and TRBJ2-3, is GAGVSQSPSNKVTEKGKDVELRCDPISGHTALYWYRQSLGQGLEFLIYFQGNSAPDKSGLPSDRFSAERTGGSVSTLTIQRTQQEDSAVYLCASGAGMPTDTQYFGPGTRLTVL.

The chain recombines TRBV12-3 or TRBV12-4 with TRBJ2-7; D is possibly TRBD1 or TRBD2 (5 bases each). This CDR3 has 16 amino acids. V lost 3 bases, J lost 3 bases, and 18 bases lay in between. CDR3 sequence (DNA): TGTGCCAGCAGTTTTTCGGGGACGGATAAATTCTACGAGCAGTACTTC. Amino acid sequence: CASSFSGTDKFYEQYF.

This chain uses TRBV27 with TRBJ2-7; D is possibly TRBD1 or TRBD2 (5 bases each). The germline V gene encodes CDR1 MNHEY and CDR2 SMNVEV (reference sequence). The CDR3 has 13 amino acids. CDR3 DNA: TGTGCGACGGGATGGGGCGCATCCTACGAGCAGTACTTC. This translates into CATGWGASYEQYF.

The V and J genes are TRBV24-1 and TRBJ2-2; D gene unclear. The CDR3 runs 12 residues. The germline CDR1 and CDR2 sequences are KGHDR and SFDVKD. Trimming removed 7 bases at V and 1 base at J, with 3 bases between. The CDR3 spells CATRGNTGELFF. For the CDR3, the DNA is TGTGCCACCAGGGGGAACACCGGGGAGCTGTTTTTT.

In its sample, this clonotype was seen once. The chain employs TRBV5-6 and TRBJ2-2; no reliable D call. Trimming stripped 1 base from V and 6 bases from J, with 7 bases between. Germline CDR1 and CDR2: SGHDT and YYEEEE. CDR3 size: 13 residues. The CDR3 spells CASSLWAPGELFF. In DNA form, the CDR3 reads TGTGCCAGCAGCTTGTGGGCCCCCGGGGAGCTGTTTTTT.

This chain joins TRBV13 and TRBJ1-1, with 9 bases lining up with TRBD1. Germline V gene data show CDR1 as PRHDT and CDR2 as FYEKMQ (reference sequence). V dropped 5 bases and J dropped 4; count of bases not matched to a gene: 8. There are 15 residues in the CDR3. This CDR3 is CASSTTGGLGTEAFF. CDR3 in DNA: TGTGCCAGCAGCACCACAGGGGGCCTGGGCACTGAAGCTTTCTTT.

J is TRBJ2-1 and V is TRBV11-2; 10 nucleotides match TRBD2. The V segment lost 5 bases and the J segment 8 bases; nucleotides outside the gene matches: 12. Germline CDR1 is SGHAT and CDR2 is FQNNGV. CDR3 length: 16 residues. CDR3 loop: CASSPRKRGGRDEQFF. CDR3 sequence (DNA): TGTGCCAGCAGCCCGAGGAAGCGGGGGGGCCGAGATGAGCAGTTCTTC.

The CDR3 DNA sequence: TGTGCCAGCAGTGTCAGGACCTACAATGAGCAGTTCTTC. Protein product: CASSVRTYNEQFF. The rearrangement joins TRBV2 to TRBJ2-1, with D hard to call. The germline CDR1 and CDR2 sequences are SNHLY and FYNNEI. With 4 bases removed from V and 2 bases from J, the gap between germline ends came to 6 bases. The CDR3 extends over 13 amino acids.

This clonotype occurred a few times. The chain recombines TRBV7-2 with TRBJ2-3; D is ambiguous. This CDR3 spans 15 amino acids. The ends were cut back, 5 bases at V and 6 bases at J, with 18 bases in the middle. CDR1 is SGHTA and CDR2 is FQGNSA in the germline V gene. The CDR3 reads CASSPLRAAVDTQYF. The CDR3 DNA reads TGTGCCAGCAGCCCACTCCGGGCGGCCGTCGATACGCAGTATTTT.

The chain joins TRBV6-8 to TRBJ1-5; 7 positions match TRBD1. The CDR3 is made up of 13 amino acids. Losses at the gene ends were 5 bases for V and 3 bases for J; bases not matched to a gene: 1. Germline V gene lookup returns CDR1 MNHGY and CDR2 SAAAGT. The CDR3 DNA reads as TGTGCCAGCAGTGGGACAGACAATCAGCCCCAGCATTTT. Translation: CASSGTDNQPQHF.

A few counts support this clonotype. The gene calls are TRBV5-4 and TRBJ2-7; D tentatively reads TRBD1 or TRBD2 (5 bases each). CDR1 is SGHNT and CDR2 is YYREEE in the germline V gene (reference sequence). The V and J ends lost 1 base and 2 bases respectively, with 10 bases between them. This CDR3 spans 14 amino acids. The CDR3 is CASSLSGRTYEQYF. The CDR3 DNA sequence: TGTGCCAGCAGCTTGTCGGGACGGACCTACGAGCAGTACTTC.

This clonotype has just a few counts. This chain joins TRBV7-4 and TRBJ2-3, with D perhaps TRBD1 (6 bases). The V gene's germline CDR1 is SGHVT and CDR2 SQSDAQ. The CDR3 spans 14 residues. The ends were cut back, 5 bases at V and 2 bases at J, with 11 bases in the middle. CDR3 in DNA: TGTGCCAGCAGCATGGACAGAGTCACAGATACGCAGTATTTT. Protein sequence: CASSMDRVTDTQYF.